This entry lists 15 T cell receptor beta chains sequenced from one sample in a study of graft-versus-host responses after intestinal transplantation. TCRdb's copy holds only in-frame clones and misses some; the assay was immunoSEQ multiplex PCR. The data show 62,000 or so clones, with 70% to 90% seen just once and 1.5% to 2% held by the top ten. Here the sequenced sample was PBMCs, taken 26 days after transplant. Every receptor here comes from a human patient who received an intestinal transplant, so some T cells may come from the graft donor.

The rearrangement links TRBV28 to TRBJ1-6; unclear D gene. The V end was cut by 7 bases, the J end by 4 bases, with 14 bases between. The CDR3 sequence is 15 residues long. CDR1 is MDHEN and CDR2 is SYDVKM in the germline V gene. The CDR3 DNA reads as TGTGCCAGCACTCCCAGGCCCGAATATAATTCACCCCTCCACTTT. Encoded protein: CASTPRPEYNSPLHF.

This sequence joins TRBV7-6 and TRBJ1-1, with 12 bases aligning to TRBD1. The J segment lost 6 bases and the V segment lost 3 bases, leaving 2 bases of the junction unmatched. The CDR3 runs to 14 residues. The V gene's germline CDR1 is SGHVS and CDR2 FNYEAQ. CDR3 sequence reads: CASSLGTGGAEAFF. For the CDR3, the DNA is TGTGCCAGCAGCTTGGGGACAGGGGGCGCTGAAGCTTTCTTT.

This clone was seen a few times. The chain is built from TRBV13 and TRBJ1-6; 7 bases are shared with TRBD1. The germline gives CDR1 PRHDT, CDR2 FYEKMQ (reference sequence). CDR3 length equals 15 residues. Germline trimming cut 2 bases from V and 5 bases from J; bases unmatched to any gene: 3. Here the CDR3 DNA reads TGTGCCAGCAGCTTACAGGGGGTTGATAATTCACCCCTCCACTTT. Translated: CASSLQGVDNSPLHF.

This clone occurred a few times. V gene TRBV28 combines with J gene TRBJ2-1; D may be TRBD2 (5 bases). Looked up from germline, CDR1 is MDHEN and CDR2 is SYDVKM. The CDR3 totals 17 residues. Trimming took off 3 bases at V and 4 bases at J, with 19 bases between the two ends. This CDR3 is CASSFPLSGDAYNEQFF. CDR3 nucleotides: TGTGCCAGCAGTTTCCCTCTGAGCGGCGACGCATACAATGAGCAGTTCTTC.

The J gene is TRBJ1-5, the V gene TRBV28, with TRBD1 identical over 10 bases. Germline assignment: CDR1 MDHEN and CDR2 SYDVKM. The CDR3 is 17 amino acids. The junction had 10 bases not matched to a gene; V was cut back by 3 bases and J by 5 bases. As DNA, the CDR3 is TGTGCCAGCAGTTTTCTCCTCCGGACAGGGGGAGATCAGCCCCAGCATTTT. It is translated as CASSFLLRTGGDQPQHF.

The chain is built from TRBV4-1 and TRBJ1-1; D may be TRBD1 (5 bases). Germline loops: CDR1 MGHRA, CDR2 YSYEKL. The CDR3 contains 15 residues. V lost 1 base and J 6 bases, leaving 15 bases between the germline ends. Written as DNA, the CDR3 is TGCGCCAGCAGCCAAGCTCAGGGTGTGTACGCTGAAGCTTTCTTT. Translation gives CASSQAQGVYAEAFF.

The chain couples TRBV27 to TRBJ2-1; 10 bases align to TRBD2. With V trimmed by 7 bases and J by 6 bases, 9 bases remained unmatched. From germline, CDR1 is MNHEY and CDR2 SMNVEV (reference sequence). This CDR3 has 15 amino acids. As DNA, the CDR3 is TGTGCCAGCACCCTCACTAGCGGGGATACCAATGAGCAGTTCTTC. Protein: CASTLTSGDTNEQFF.

This clone was seen just once. The chain links TRBV6-1 to TRBJ1-2, with D perhaps TRBD1 (5 bases). V lost 7 bases to trimming and J lost 7 bases, with 19 bases between them. The CDR3 totals 14 residues. CDR1 and CDR2 from the germline V gene are MNHNS and SASEGT. The CDR3 spells CASTNGVSGGGYTF. CDR3 coding DNA: TGTGCCAGCACCAACGGCGTGTCGGGGGGTGGCTACACCTTC.

The chain carries TRBV6-1 and TRBJ1-2; unclear D gene. V was shortened by 5 bases and J by 4 bases, with 11 bases between the two germline ends. Germline V gene sequence: CDR1 MNHNS, CDR2 SASEGT. The CDR3 length is 13 residues. CDR3 in amino acids: CASSSGTTYGYTF. The CDR3 DNA is TGTGCCAGCAGTTCAGGAACCACCTATGGCTACACCTTC.

The V gene is TRBV2, the J gene TRBJ2-3; D is ambiguous. Germline CDR1 and CDR2: SNHLY and FYNNEI. Deletions cut 4 bases from V and 4 bases from J, with 9 bases between. The CDR3 length is 13 residues. The CDR3 nucleotides are TGTGCCAGCAGTGTTTCGCACTCAGATACGCAGTATTTT. Translated: CASSVSHSDTQYF.

The rearrangement links TRBV6-1 to TRBJ1-5; the match to TRBD1 covers 7 bases. Trimming took 8 bases from V and 6 from J; bases not matched to a gene: 7. Looked up from germline, CDR1 is MNHNS and CDR2 is SASEGT. This CDR3 has 13 amino acids. DNA of the CDR3: TGTGCCAGCTCCACAGGGGAGGCTCAGCCCCAGCATTTT. This translates into CASSTGEAQPQHF.

This clone was observed once. CDR3: CSVEAKRGGALNEQFF. The CDR3 DNA sequence: TGCAGCGTTGAAGCGAAGCGCGGGGGGGCTTTAAATGAGCAGTTCTTC. This chain connects TRBV29-1 to TRBJ2-1, with TRBD2 matching 9 bases. V was pared by 1 base and J by 7 bases, with 11 bases of the junction left unmatched. This CDR3 has 16 amino acids. The germline CDR1 and CDR2 sequences are SQVTM and ANQGSEA.

The chain employs TRBV5-1 and TRBJ2-5; D gene ambiguous. The length of the CDR3 is 11 residues. Trimming removed 7 bases from V and 5 bases from J, with 9 bases in between. The germline CDR1 and CDR2 sequences are SGHRS and YFSETQ. CDR3 residues: CASSSIETQYF. The CDR3 DNA reads as TGCGCCAGCTCCAGTATCGAGACCCAGTACTTC.

The chain employs TRBV28 and TRBJ1-2, with a possible D match to TRBD1 (5 bases). This CDR3 region has 13 residues. Trimming removed 3 bases at V and 8 bases at J, with 13 bases between. The germline V gene has CDR1 MDHEN and CDR2 SYDVKM. The CDR3 nucleotides are TGTGCCAGCAGTTTCCAGCAGGGTGAGGGCTACACCTTC. Encoded protein: CASSFQQGEGYTF.

This sequence joins TRBV6-9 and TRBJ2-6, with a weak D call TRBD2 (6 bases). The germline V and J ends were trimmed by 2 bases and 2 bases, with 10 bases remaining between them. The germline CDR1 and CDR2 sequences are MNHGY and SVAAGI. The CDR3 covers 16 residues. The CDR3: CASSYDTGAGANVLTF. As DNA, the CDR3 is TGTGCCAGCAGTTATGATACGGGGGCTGGGGCCAACGTCCTGACTTTC.